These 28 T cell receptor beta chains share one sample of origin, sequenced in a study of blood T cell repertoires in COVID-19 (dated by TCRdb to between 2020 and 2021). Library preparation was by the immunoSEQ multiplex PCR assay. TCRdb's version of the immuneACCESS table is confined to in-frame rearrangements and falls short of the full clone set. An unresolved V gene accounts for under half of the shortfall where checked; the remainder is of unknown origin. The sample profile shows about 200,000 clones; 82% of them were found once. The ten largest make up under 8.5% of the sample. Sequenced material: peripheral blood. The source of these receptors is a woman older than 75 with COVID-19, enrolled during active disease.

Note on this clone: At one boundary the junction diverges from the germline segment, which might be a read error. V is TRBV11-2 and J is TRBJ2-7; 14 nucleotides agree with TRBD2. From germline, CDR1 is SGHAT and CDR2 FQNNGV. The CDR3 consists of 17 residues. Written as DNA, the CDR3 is TGTGCCAGCAGATTAGGACTAGCGGGAGGACCCTCCTACGAGCAGTACTTC. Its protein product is CASRLGLAGGPSYEQYF.

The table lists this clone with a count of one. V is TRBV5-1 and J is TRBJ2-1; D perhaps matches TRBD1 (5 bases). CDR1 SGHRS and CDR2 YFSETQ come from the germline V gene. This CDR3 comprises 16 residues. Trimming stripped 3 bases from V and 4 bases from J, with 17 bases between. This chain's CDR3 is CASSSIKGSLYNEQFF. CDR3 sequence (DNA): TGCGCCAGCAGCTCTATTAAGGGGTCACTTTACAATGAGCAGTTCTTC.

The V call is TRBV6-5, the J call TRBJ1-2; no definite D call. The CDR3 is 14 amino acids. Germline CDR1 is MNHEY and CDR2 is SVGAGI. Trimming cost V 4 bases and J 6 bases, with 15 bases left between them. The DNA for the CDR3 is TGTGCCAGCAGTTTAGGCAGTCTAGTGGATGGCTACACCTTC. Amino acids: CASSLGSLVDGYTF.

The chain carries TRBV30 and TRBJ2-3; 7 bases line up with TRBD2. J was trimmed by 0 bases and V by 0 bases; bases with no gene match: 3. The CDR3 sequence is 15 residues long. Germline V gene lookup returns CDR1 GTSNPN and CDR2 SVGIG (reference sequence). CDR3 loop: CAWSVQAGSTDTQYF. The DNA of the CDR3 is TGTGCCTGGAGTGTTCAAGCGGGGAGCACAGATACGCAGTATTTT.

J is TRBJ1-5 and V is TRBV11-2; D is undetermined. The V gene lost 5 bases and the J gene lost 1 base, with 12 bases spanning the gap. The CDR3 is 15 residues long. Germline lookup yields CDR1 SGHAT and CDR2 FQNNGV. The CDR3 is CASSQEGKSNQPQHF. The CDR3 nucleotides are TGTGCCAGCAGCCAGGAGGGTAAAAGCAATCAGCCCCAGCATTTT.

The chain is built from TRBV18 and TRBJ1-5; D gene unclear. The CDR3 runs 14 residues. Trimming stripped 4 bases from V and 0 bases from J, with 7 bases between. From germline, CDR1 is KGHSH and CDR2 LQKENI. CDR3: CASSLQYSNQPQHF. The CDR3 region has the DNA TGTGCCAGCTCACTACAATATAGCAATCAGCCCCAGCATTTT.

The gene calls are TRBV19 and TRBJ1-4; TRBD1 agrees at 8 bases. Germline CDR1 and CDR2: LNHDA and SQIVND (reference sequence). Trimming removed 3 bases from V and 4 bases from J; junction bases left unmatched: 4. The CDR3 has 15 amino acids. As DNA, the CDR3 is TGTGCCAGTAGTATCGGGACAGGACTTAATGAAAAACTGTTTTTT. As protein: CASSIGTGLNEKLFF.

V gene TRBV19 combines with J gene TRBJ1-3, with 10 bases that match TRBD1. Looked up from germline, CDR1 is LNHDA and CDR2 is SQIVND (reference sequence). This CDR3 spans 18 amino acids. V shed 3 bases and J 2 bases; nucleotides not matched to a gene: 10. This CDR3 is CASSMQPGQGKTGNTIYF. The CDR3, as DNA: TGTGCCAGTAGTATGCAACCGGGACAGGGGAAAACTGGAAACACCATATATTTT.

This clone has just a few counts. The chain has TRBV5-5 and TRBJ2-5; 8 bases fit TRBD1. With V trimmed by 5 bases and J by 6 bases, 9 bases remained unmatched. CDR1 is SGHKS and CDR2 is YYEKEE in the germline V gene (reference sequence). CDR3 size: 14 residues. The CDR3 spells CASSPGQGMKTQYF. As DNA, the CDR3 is TGTGCCAGCAGTCCCGGACAGGGTATGAAGACCCAGTACTTC.

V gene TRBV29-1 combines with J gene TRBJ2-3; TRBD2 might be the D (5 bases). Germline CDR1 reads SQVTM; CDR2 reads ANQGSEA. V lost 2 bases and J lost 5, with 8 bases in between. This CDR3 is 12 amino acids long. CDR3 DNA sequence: TGCAGCGTTGAAAAAGGAGGAGATACGCAGTATTTT. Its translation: CSVEKGGDTQYF.

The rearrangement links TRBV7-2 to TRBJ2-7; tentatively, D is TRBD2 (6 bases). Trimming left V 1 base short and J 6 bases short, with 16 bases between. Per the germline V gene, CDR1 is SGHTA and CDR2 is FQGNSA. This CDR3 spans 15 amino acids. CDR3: CASSLGASVRSEQYF. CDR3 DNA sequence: TGTGCCAGCAGCTTAGGTGCTAGCGTAAGGAGCGAGCAGTACTTC.

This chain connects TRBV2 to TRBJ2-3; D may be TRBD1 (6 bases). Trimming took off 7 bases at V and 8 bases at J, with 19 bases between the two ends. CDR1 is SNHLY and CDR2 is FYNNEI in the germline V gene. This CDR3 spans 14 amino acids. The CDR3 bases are TGTGCCAGCACCGACAGGCCCAGCTCGTTTACGCAGTATTTT. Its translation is CASTDRPSSFTQYF. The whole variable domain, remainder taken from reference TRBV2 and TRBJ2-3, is EPEVTQTPSHQVTQMGQEVILRCVPISNHLYFYWYRQILGQKVEFLVSFYNNEISEKSEIFDDQFSVERPDGSNFTLKIRSTKLEDSAMYFCASTDRPSSFTQYFGPGTRLTVL.

CDR3 in DNA: TGTGCCAGCAGCCAAGAGGCAGGTGGAAACACCATATATTTT. It codes for CASSQEAGGNTIYF. The chain is built from TRBV4-2 and TRBJ1-3; D is uncertain. Per the germline V gene, CDR1 is LGHNA and CDR2 is YNFKEQ. Trimming cost V 0 bases and J 3 bases, with 6 bases left between them. This CDR3 comprises 14 residues.

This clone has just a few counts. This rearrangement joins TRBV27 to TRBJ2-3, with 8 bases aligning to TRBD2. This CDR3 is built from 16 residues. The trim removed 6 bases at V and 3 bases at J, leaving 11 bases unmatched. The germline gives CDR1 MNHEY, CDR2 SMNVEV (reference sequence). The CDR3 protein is CASSLLRAGGTDTQYF. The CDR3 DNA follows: TGTGCCAGCAGCCTCCTCAGGGCGGGAGGAACAGATACGCAGTATTTT.

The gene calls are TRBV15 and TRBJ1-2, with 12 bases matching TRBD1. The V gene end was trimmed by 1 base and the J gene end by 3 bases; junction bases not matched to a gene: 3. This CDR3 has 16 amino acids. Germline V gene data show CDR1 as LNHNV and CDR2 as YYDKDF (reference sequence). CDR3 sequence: CATSRGGQGAYYGYTF. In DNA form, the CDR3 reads TGTGCCACCAGCAGAGGGGGACAGGGGGCATACTATGGCTACACCTTC.

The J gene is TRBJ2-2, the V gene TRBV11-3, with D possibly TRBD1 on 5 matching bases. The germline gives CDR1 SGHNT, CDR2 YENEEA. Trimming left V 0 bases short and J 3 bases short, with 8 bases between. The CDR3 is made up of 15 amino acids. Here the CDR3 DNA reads TGTGCCAGCAGCTTAGACAGGGCGGACACCGGGGAGCTGTTTTTT. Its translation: CASSLDRADTGELFF.

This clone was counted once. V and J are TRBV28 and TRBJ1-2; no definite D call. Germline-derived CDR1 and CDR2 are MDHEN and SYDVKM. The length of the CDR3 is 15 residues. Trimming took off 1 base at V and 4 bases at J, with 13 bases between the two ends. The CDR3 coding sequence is TGTGCCAGCAGTTTATCCCTACAGTTATCCTATGGCTACACCTTC. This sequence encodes CASSLSLQLSYGYTF.

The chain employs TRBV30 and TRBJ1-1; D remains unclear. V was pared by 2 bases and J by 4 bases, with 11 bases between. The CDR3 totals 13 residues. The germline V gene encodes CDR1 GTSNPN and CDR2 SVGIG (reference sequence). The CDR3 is CAWSQKRPTEAFF. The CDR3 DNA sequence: TGTGCCTGGAGTCAAAAGAGGCCCACTGAAGCTTTCTTT.

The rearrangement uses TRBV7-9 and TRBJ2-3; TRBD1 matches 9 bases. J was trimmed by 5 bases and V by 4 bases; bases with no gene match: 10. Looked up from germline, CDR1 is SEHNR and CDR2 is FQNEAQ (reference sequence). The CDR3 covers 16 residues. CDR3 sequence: CASSYRTGAVEDTQYF. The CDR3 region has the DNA TGTGCCAGCAGCTACCGGACAGGGGCCGTTGAAGATACGCAGTATTTT.

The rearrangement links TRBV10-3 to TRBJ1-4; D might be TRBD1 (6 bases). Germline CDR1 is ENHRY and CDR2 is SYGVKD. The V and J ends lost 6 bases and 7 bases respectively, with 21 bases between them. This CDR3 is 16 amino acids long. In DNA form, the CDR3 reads TGTGCCATCAGCGGGGGGGCAGGACAAGCCGGTGAAAAACTGTTTTTT. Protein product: CAISGGAGQAGEKLFF.

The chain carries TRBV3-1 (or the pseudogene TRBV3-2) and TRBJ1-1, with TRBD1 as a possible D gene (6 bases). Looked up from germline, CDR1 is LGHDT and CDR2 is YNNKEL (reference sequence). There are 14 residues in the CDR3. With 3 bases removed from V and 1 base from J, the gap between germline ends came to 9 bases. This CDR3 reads CASSQGAANTEAFF. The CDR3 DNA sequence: TGTGCCAGCAGCCAGGGGGCCGCGAACACTGAAGCTTTCTTT.

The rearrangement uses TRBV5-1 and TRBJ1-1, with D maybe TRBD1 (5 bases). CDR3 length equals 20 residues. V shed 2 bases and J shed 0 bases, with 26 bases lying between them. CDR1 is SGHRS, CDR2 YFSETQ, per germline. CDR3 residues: CASSFERGFRGYGLNTEAFF. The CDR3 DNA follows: TGCGCCAGCAGCTTCGAACGGGGGTTTAGAGGTTATGGGTTGAACACTGAAGCTTTCTTT.

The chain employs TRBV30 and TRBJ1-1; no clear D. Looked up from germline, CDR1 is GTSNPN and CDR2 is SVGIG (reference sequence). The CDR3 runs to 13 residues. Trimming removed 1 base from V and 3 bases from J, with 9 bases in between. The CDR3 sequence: CAWSGGRYTEAFF. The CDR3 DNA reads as TGTGCCTGGAGTGGAGGGAGGTACACTGAAGCTTTCTTT.

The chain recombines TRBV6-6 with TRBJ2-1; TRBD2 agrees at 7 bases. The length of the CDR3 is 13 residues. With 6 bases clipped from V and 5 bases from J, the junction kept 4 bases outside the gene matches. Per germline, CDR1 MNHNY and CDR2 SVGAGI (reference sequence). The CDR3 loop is CASRGGPDNEQFF. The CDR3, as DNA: TGTGCCAGCAGGGGAGGGCCGGACAATGAGCAGTTCTTC.

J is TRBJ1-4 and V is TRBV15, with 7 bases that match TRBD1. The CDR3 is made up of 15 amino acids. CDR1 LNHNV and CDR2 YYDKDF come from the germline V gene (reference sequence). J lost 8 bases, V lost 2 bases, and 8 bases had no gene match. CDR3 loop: CATSRSRDSREKLFF. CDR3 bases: TGTGCCACCAGCAGATCCCGGGACAGCAGGGAAAAACTGTTTTTT.

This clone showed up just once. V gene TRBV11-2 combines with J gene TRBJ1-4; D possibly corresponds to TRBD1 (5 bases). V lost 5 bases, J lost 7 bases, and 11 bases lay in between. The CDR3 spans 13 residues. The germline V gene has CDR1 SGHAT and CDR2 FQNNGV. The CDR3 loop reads CASSPGWSEKLFF. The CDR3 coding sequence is TGTGCCAGCAGCCCAGGGTGGAGTGAAAAACTGTTTTTT.

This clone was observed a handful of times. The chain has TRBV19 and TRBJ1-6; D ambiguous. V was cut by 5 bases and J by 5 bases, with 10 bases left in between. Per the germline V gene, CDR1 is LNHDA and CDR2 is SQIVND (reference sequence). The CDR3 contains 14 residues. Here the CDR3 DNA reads TGTGCCAGTAGTTTCGGGAAAGATAATTCACCCCTCCACTTT. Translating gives CASSFGKDNSPLHF.

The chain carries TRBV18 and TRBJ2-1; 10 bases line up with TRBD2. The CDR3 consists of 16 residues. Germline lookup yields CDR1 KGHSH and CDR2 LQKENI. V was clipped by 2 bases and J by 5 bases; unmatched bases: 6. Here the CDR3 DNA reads TGTGCCAGCTCACCAGAACGGGGACTAGCGAACAATGAGCAGTTCTTC. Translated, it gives CASSPERGLANNEQFF. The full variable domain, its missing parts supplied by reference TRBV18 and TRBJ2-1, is NAGVMQNPRHLVRRRGQEARLRCSPMKGHSHVYWYRQLPEEGLKFMVYLQKENIIDESGMPKERFSAEFPKEGPSILRIQQVVRGDSAAYFCASSPERGLANNEQFFGPGTRLTVL.